The 24 T cell receptor beta chains given below trace back to one sample, sequenced in a study of graft-versus-host responses after intestinal transplantation. No cognate antigen is known for these TCRs. Measured with immunoSEQ multiplex PCR; TCRdb has only the in-frame clones, and not every one. Altogether more than 90,000 clones are present, 85% to 95% being singletons, with the ten largest covering 0.45% to 0.6%. Source: unstimulated CD8+ T cells sorted from spleen or lymph node cells, taken before intestinal transplant. These receptors were collected from a human donor who received an intestinal transplant.

The chain has TRBV28 and TRBJ1-5; D uncertain. The CDR3 extends over 11 amino acids. Trimming cost V 8 bases and J 4 bases, with 6 bases left between them. From germline, CDR1 is MDHEN and CDR2 SYDVKM. The CDR3 loop is CASGENQPQHF. DNA for the CDR3: TGTGCCAGCGGAGAAAATCAGCCCCAGCATTTT.

The chain carries TRBV29-1 and TRBJ1-1; D call uncertain. Trimming pared 7 bases from V and 5 bases from J, leaving 11 bases between. This CDR3 contains 11 residues. In germline, CDR1 is SQVTM, CDR2 ANQGSEA. CDR3 loop: CSARDGTEAFF. CDR3 bases: TGCAGCGCACGGGATGGGACTGAAGCTTTCTTT. The whole variable domain, filled in from reference TRBV29-1 and TRBJ1-1, reads SAVISQKPSRDICQRGTSLTIQCQVDSQVTMMFWYRQQPGQSLTLIATANQGSEATYESGFVIDKFPISRPNLTFSTLTVSNMSPEDSSIYLCSARDGTEAFFGQGTRLTVV.

A single count supports this clone. The chain has TRBV6-1 and TRBJ1-2; TRBD1 matches 9 bases. The V gene's germline CDR1 is MNHNS and CDR2 SASEGT. This CDR3 is built from 13 residues. V shed 6 bases, J shed 7 bases, and the junction held 6 bases outside the gene matches. CDR3 sequence: CASSRGQGFGYTF. The CDR3 DNA reads TGTGCCAGCAGCAGGGGACAGGGTTTTGGCTACACCTTC.

The rearrangement links TRBV7-7 to TRBJ2-5; weak D call: TRBD2 (6 bases). The CDR3 is made up of 15 amino acids. V shed 1 base and J shed 5 bases, with 14 bases lying between them. CDR1 is SSHAT and CDR2 is FNYEAQ in the germline V gene (reference sequence). Here the CDR3 reads CASSLGAGLGETQYF. DNA of the CDR3: TGTGCCAGCAGCTTAGGAGCGGGTCTGGGTGAGACCCAGTACTTC.

The chain recombines TRBV7-3 with TRBJ2-1, with D perhaps matching TRBD1 (6 bases). Germline values: CDR1 SGHTA, CDR2 FQGTGA. The CDR3 length is 11 residues. Deletions cut 6 bases from V and 10 bases from J, with 10 bases between. Here the CDR3 reads CASSPGDEQFF. Here the CDR3 DNA reads TGTGCCAGCAGTCCAGGGGACGAGCAGTTCTTC.

This chain uses TRBV4-1 with TRBJ1-2; maybe TRBD1 (6 bases). Germline loops: CDR1 MGHRA, CDR2 YSYEKL. With 1 base removed from V and 3 bases from J, the gap between germline ends came to 9 bases. The CDR3 contains 14 residues. The CDR3 loop reads CASSQVGAHYGYTF. CDR3 bases: TGCGCCAGCAGCCAAGTGGGGGCCCACTATGGCTACACCTTC.

V and J are TRBV5-1 and TRBJ2-7, with 8 bases matching TRBD2. Germline CDR1 is SGHRS and CDR2 is YFSETQ. The CDR3 spans 15 residues. V lost 7 bases to trimming and J lost 3 bases; unmatched junction nucleotides: 12. The CDR3 protein is CASHPSAGDIYEQYF. In DNA form, the CDR3 reads TGCGCCAGCCACCCGTCAGCGGGAGATATCTACGAGCAGTACTTC.

The chain couples TRBV5-4 to TRBJ1-2, with D perhaps TRBD1 (5 bases). Trimming took off 4 bases at V and 1 base at J, with 14 bases between the two ends. This CDR3 spans 15 amino acids. Per the germline V gene, CDR1 is SGHNT and CDR2 is YYREEE (reference sequence). Here the CDR3 DNA reads TGTGCCAGCAGCCCAATACTTGACAGTAACTATGGCTACACCTTC. Its protein product is CASSPILDSNYGYTF.

The rearrangement joins TRBV6-6 to TRBJ2-1; 9 nucleotides line up with TRBD1. The CDR3 is 14 amino acids. V shed 4 bases, J shed 6 bases, and the junction held 4 bases outside the gene matches. The germline V gene has CDR1 MNHNY and CDR2 SVGAGI (reference sequence). As DNA, the CDR3 is TGTGCCAGCAGTTCCGGGACAGGGACCAATGAGCAGTTCTTC. This gives the protein CASSSGTGTNEQFF.

In DNA form, the CDR3 reads TGCAGCGTTGAAGGGTACGAGGACGGGAGCTTCTACAATGAGCAGTTCTTC. It translates to CSVEGYEDGSFYNEQFF. This chain uses TRBV29-1 with TRBJ2-1; a possible D gene is TRBD2 (6 bases). Trimming stripped 1 base from V and 3 bases from J, with 19 bases between. CDR3 length equals 17 residues. Per the germline V gene, CDR1 is SQVTM and CDR2 is ANQGSEA.

Points on this clone: A read error may produce the germline difference seen at one junction end. The chain recombines TRBV9 with TRBJ2-2, with D possibly TRBD2 on 6 matching bases. The CDR3 loop spans 15 amino acids. Per germline, CDR1 SGDLS and CDR2 YYNGEE. As DNA, the CDR3 is TGTGCCAGCAGCGACGGGACTGGGAACTCCGGGGAGCTGTTTTTT. It translates to CASSDGTGNSGELFF.

This clone was detected only a few times. The chain joins TRBV4-1 to TRBJ2-1, with 7 bases fitting TRBD2. V shed 2 bases and J 7 bases; nucleotides not matched to a gene: 8. Germline lookup yields CDR1 MGHRA and CDR2 YSYEKL. The CDR3 loop spans 15 amino acids. CDR3 sequence: CASSQFSGDRNEQFF. The CDR3 coding sequence is TGCGCCAGCAGCCAATTCAGCGGGGATAGAAATGAGCAGTTCTTC.

A few counts support this clone. The genes are TRBV4-1 and TRBJ1-4, with D possibly TRBD1 on 6 matching bases. Trimming cost V 1 base and J 5 bases, with 20 bases left between them. CDR3 length: 18 amino acids. CDR1 is MGHRA, CDR2 YSYEKL, per germline. The CDR3 loop is CASSQGTGLRLGNEKLFF. As DNA, the CDR3 is TGCGCCAGCAGCCAAGGCACAGGGTTGAGGTTGGGGAATGAAAAACTGTTTTTT.

The rearrangement links TRBV5-5 to TRBJ1-1; D call uncertain. This CDR3 has 16 amino acids. Trimming cost V 1 base and J 0 bases, with 13 bases left between them. Germline V gene data show CDR1 as SGHKS and CDR2 as YYEKEE (reference sequence). The DNA for the CDR3 is TGTGCCAGCAGCTTGAATCTTCGCTCGGTGAACACTGAAGCTTTCTTT. It encodes CASSLNLRSVNTEAFF. Drawing the rest from reference TRBV5-5 and TRBJ1-1, the complete variable domain is DAGVTQSPTHLIKTRGQQVTLRCSPISGHKSVSWYQQVLGQGPQFIFQYYEKEERGRGNFPDRFSARQFPNYSSELNVNALLLGDSALYLCASSLNLRSVNTEAFFGQGTRLTVV.

The chain couples TRBV4-1 to TRBJ2-1; 14 positions agree with TRBD2. The length of the CDR3 is 20 residues. Trimming cost V 5 bases and J 9 bases; bases outside gene matches: 21. Germline lookup yields CDR1 MGHRA and CDR2 YSYEKL. The CDR3 is CASSSQGGGRTSGRIGEQFF. The CDR3 coding sequence is TGCGCCAGCAGCTCCCAAGGGGGGGGGAGGACTAGCGGGAGGATCGGTGAGCAGTTCTTC.

The rearrangement links TRBV5-6 to TRBJ2-7; TRBD2 might be the D (6 bases). Trimming took 0 bases from V and 4 from J, leaving 17 bases between them. Germline V gene lookup returns CDR1 SGHDT and CDR2 YYEEEE. This CDR3 has 16 amino acids. CDR3 sequence (DNA): TGTGCCAGCAGCTTGGGTGCGGGGCGGTTAATGTACGAGCAGTACTTC. Translated, it gives CASSLGAGRLMYEQYF.

The chain combines TRBV7-9 with TRBJ1-4; D call uncertain. CDR1 and CDR2 (germline): SEHNR, FQNEAQ (reference sequence). V dropped 5 bases and J dropped 5 bases, with 12 bases sitting between them. This CDR3 is 14 amino acids long. This CDR3 is CASSRSGVNEKLFF. DNA for the CDR3: TGTGCCAGCAGCCGCAGCGGGGTGAATGAAAAACTGTTTTTT.

The gene calls are TRBV19 and TRBJ1-3; possibly TRBD1 for D (5 bases). Germline V gene sequence: CDR1 LNHDA, CDR2 SQIVND (reference sequence). V was clipped by 6 bases and J by 2 bases, with 14 bases between them. The CDR3 is made up of 15 amino acids. The CDR3 here is CASSPGGFTGNTIYF. Written as DNA, the CDR3 is TGTGCCAGTAGCCCGGGGGGTTTTACTGGAAACACCATATATTTT.

V and J are TRBV14 and TRBJ2-7; no reliable D call. Germline V gene lookup returns CDR1 SGHDN and CDR2 FVKESK. The V gene lost 1 base and the J gene lost 1 base, with 2 bases spanning the gap. The CDR3 covers 12 residues. The CDR3 here is CASSQASYEQYF. The CDR3 DNA reads as TGTGCCAGCAGCCAAGCGTCCTACGAGCAGTACTTC.

V gene TRBV30 combines with J gene TRBJ1-4; D not certain. V was clipped by 4 bases and J by 4 bases, with 13 bases between them. The CDR3 totals 14 residues. CDR1 is GTSNPN and CDR2 is SVGIG in the germline V gene (reference sequence). DNA for the CDR3: TGTGCCTGGAACGGAGAAAGAAGTAATGAAAAACTGTTTTTT. This encodes CAWNGERSNEKLFF.

This sequence joins TRBV4-1 and TRBJ2-3, with 7 bases fitting TRBD1. Germline V CDR1 and CDR2: MGHRA, YSYEKL. The CDR3 is 15 residues long. V was clipped by 4 bases and J by 5 bases; unmatched bases: 9. CDR3 nucleotide sequence: TGCGCCAGCAGCCGAACAGGGGTTACAGGAGATACGCAGTATTTT. Residues: CASSRTGVTGDTQYF.

The rearrangement uses TRBV28 and TRBJ2-7; a possible D gene is TRBD1 (5 bases). V lost 8 bases, J lost 7 bases, and 18 bases lay in between. The germline gives CDR1 MDHEN, CDR2 SYDVKM. The CDR3 covers 13 residues. Written as DNA, the CDR3 is TGTGCCAGCGGGGCAGGGCTATCACGGGAGCAGTACTTC. Translated: CASGAGLSREQYF.

This chain links TRBV4-1 with TRBJ1-2; TRBD1 might be the D (6 bases). The CDR3 sequence is 16 residues long. Trimming pared 2 bases from V and 6 bases from J, leaving 19 bases between. Germline loops: CDR1 MGHRA, CDR2 YSYEKL. The CDR3 loop reads CASSQFVTVYRDGYTF. Here the CDR3 DNA reads TGCGCCAGCAGCCAATTCGTCACCGTTTACAGGGATGGCTACACCTTC.

CDR3 DNA sequence: TGTGCCAGCAGTTCGGACAGGGCCTACGAGCAGTACTTC. This gives the protein CASSSDRAYEQYF. This chain links TRBV6-1 with TRBJ2-7; TRBD1 aligns across 8 bases. The J segment lost 2 bases and the V segment lost 5 bases, leaving 2 bases of the junction unmatched. The CDR3 contains 13 residues. CDR1 is MNHNS, CDR2 SASEGT, per germline.